This TCR beta chain was captured by sequencing in a study of cytomegalovirus exposure and HLA in healthy donors. On the study more broadly: The same platform as the roughly 670 first-cohort repertoires was used for the 110 or so validation repertoires, a later analysis reported. Study-wide points: For cytomegalovirus status, the classifier reportedly gave diagnoses with high specificity and sensitivity. Investigators reported 164 TCR beta chains as tied to cytomegalovirus. A later analysis found first-cohort TCR clusters tended to co-occur in the 90 to 150 validation repertoires.

The assay was immunoSEQ multiplex PCR, and TCRdb's table has in-frame clones only and misses some. The sample shows 200,000 to 250,000 clones, about nine tenths of them seen only once. The V end lost 5 bases, the J end lost 7 bases, and 17 bases lay between the germline ends. This CDR3 has 14 residues. CDR1 MNHEY and CDR2 SMNVEV come from the germline V gene (reference sequence). With respect to this clone: No antigen is known for it.

The sample was PBMCs. This TCR derives from a woman younger than 30 in good health and CMV-seropositive. The rearrangement uses TRBV27 and TRBJ1-1, with no clear D. The CDR3 protein is CASSPRASGNEAFF. Here the CDR3 DNA reads TGTGCCAGCAGTCCCCGGGCCTCCGGGAATGAAGCTTTCTTT.